One and the same sample provided the 18 T cell receptor beta chains below, sequenced in a study of OX40 agonist ivuxolimab in advanced cancers. Profiled with immunoSEQ multiplex PCR; TCRdb holds only in-frame clones, not every one. The sample shows about 80,000 clones, more than 80% of them seen only once. The sample here was CD4+ or CD8+ T cells sorted from blood, taken in a trial of the OX40 agonist ivuxolimab. The source of these receptors is an adult with an advanced solid tumor such as melanoma, head and neck, liver or kidney cancer.

This clone appeared once. The gene calls are TRBV5-1 and TRBJ2-7, with 13 bases that match TRBD2. CDR1 is SGHRS, CDR2 YFSETQ, per germline. V shed 4 bases and J 2 bases; nucleotides not matched to a gene: 9. The CDR3 extends over 17 amino acids. DNA for the CDR3: TGCGCCAGCAGCAACCCGGCGGGACTAGCGGGGACCTACGAGCAGTACTTC. This codes for CASSNPAGLAGTYEQYF.

The J gene is TRBJ2-7, the V gene TRBV7-3; D may be TRBD2 (5 bases). Trimming shortened V by 2 bases and J by 0 bases, and 5 bases separated the two germline ends. The CDR3 has 13 residues. Germline CDR1 is SGHTA and CDR2 is FQGTGA. CDR3 residues: CASSLAGSYEQYF. The CDR3 DNA reads TGTGCCAGCAGCTTAGCGGGCTCCTACGAGCAGTACTTC. Full variable domain (remainder filled in from reference TRBV7-3 and TRBJ2-7): GAGVSQTPSNKVTEKGKYVELRCDPISGHTALYWYRQSLGQGPEFLIYFQGTGAADDSGLPNDRFFAVRPEGSVSTLKIQRTERGDSAVYLCASSLAGSYEQYFGPGTRLTVT.

The chain carries TRBV27 and TRBJ2-4; 8 bases are shared with TRBD2. The V gene end was trimmed by 7 bases and the J gene end by 1 base; junction bases not matched to a gene: 21. Germline assignment: CDR1 MNHEY and CDR2 SMNVEV (reference sequence). The CDR3 has 20 amino acids. The CDR3 coding sequence is TGTGCCAGCACCCCGGCGTGGGGGCTAGCGGGTCCCGGGGCCAAAAACATTCAGTACTTC. Protein product: CASTPAWGLAGPGAKNIQYF.

This clone was seen only once. The V and J genes are TRBV7-2 and TRBJ2-7, with 8 bases lining up with TRBD1. The germline CDR1 and CDR2 sequences are SGHTA and FQGNSA. This CDR3 comprises 15 residues. The ends lost 5 bases at V and 5 bases at J; junction bases unmatched: 11. The CDR3 bases are TGTGCCAGCAGCCAAAGGACAGGGCTCGTCCACGAGCAGTACTTC. Translation: CASSQRTGLVHEQYF.

J is TRBJ2-5 and V is TRBV5-1, with a possible D match to TRBD2 (6 bases). Germline V CDR1 and CDR2: SGHRS, YFSETQ. V gave up 2 bases and J gave up 4 bases, with 24 bases separating them. There are 18 residues in the CDR3. CDR3 amino acids: CASSFPVSGGAGLETQYF. For the CDR3, the DNA is TGCGCCAGCAGCTTCCCCGTCTCCGGCGGCGCGGGGTTAGAGACCCAGTACTTC.

J is TRBJ2-7 and V is TRBV4-3; 9 bases are shared with TRBD1. V dropped 1 base and J dropped 2; count of bases not matched to a gene: 6. Germline loops: CDR1 LGHNA, CDR2 YSLEER. There are 16 residues in the CDR3. The CDR3: CASSQAGTGYPYEQYF. In DNA, the CDR3 is TGCGCCAGCAGCCAAGCTGGGACAGGGTATCCCTACGAGCAGTACTTC.

The chain employs TRBV11-1 and TRBJ1-5; D is ambiguous. V shed 1 base and J shed 7 bases, with 8 bases lying between them. CDR1 and CDR2 from the germline V gene are SGHAT and FQDESV (reference sequence). CDR3 length: 13 residues. CDR3 sequence (DNA): TGTGCCAGCAGCTTAGAGGCTGGGCAGCCCCAGCATTTT. Translating it yields CASSLEAGQPQHF. The complete variable domain, with remaining parts taken from reference TRBV11-1 and TRBJ1-5, reads EAEVAQSPRYKITEKSQAVAFWCDPISGHATLYWYRQILGQGPELLVQFQDESVVDDSQLPKDRFSAERLKGVDSTLKIQPAELGDSAMYLCASSLEAGQPQHFGDGTRLSIL.

The rearrangement joins TRBV6-5 to TRBJ2-7; 14 positions agree with TRBD2. This CDR3 is 16 amino acids long. V was clipped by 2 bases and J by 6 bases; unmatched bases: 6. Germline V lookup: CDR1 MNHEY, CDR2 SVGAGI. The CDR3 sequence: CASSYQGLAGVTEQYF. The CDR3 region has the DNA TGTGCCAGCAGTTACCAGGGACTAGCGGGAGTTACCGAGCAGTACTTC.

The chain recombines TRBV7-2 with TRBJ2-5; TRBD1 or TRBD2 may be the D gene (5 bases each). V was pared by 5 bases and J by 5 bases, with 15 bases between. Germline V gives CDR1 SGHTA, CDR2 FQGNSA. There are 14 residues in the CDR3. CDR3 region: CASSPLRGHETQYF. CDR3 in DNA: TGTGCCAGCAGCCCCCTGAGGGGCCACGAGACCCAGTACTTC.

The chain has TRBV9 and TRBJ2-3; weak D call: TRBD1 (6 bases). This CDR3 has 15 amino acids. V gave up 4 bases and J gave up 2 bases, with 14 bases separating them. CDR1 is SGDLS, CDR2 YYNGEE, per germline. CDR3 residues: CASSIRGGVTDTQYF. The CDR3 DNA is TGTGCCAGCAGCATCCGTGGGGGCGTCACAGATACGCAGTATTTT.

V usage is TRBV6-6 and J usage is TRBJ2-1; TRBD1 aligns across 10 bases. The ends lost 7 bases at V and 5 bases at J; junction bases unmatched: 8. This CDR3 has 15 amino acids. CDR1 is MNHNY and CDR2 is SVGAGI in the germline V gene (reference sequence). CDR3 coding DNA: TGTGCCAGCACCGCCCGGACAGGGGGGAACAATGAGCAGTTCTTC. Protein product: CASTARTGGNNEQFF.

The genes are TRBV4-3 and TRBJ2-1; the match to TRBD2 covers 9 bases. With 4 bases clipped from V and 5 bases from J, the junction kept 9 bases outside the gene matches. Germline V gene sequence: CDR1 LGHNA, CDR2 YSLEER. This CDR3 is 16 amino acids long. This CDR3 is CASSRQTGTSNNEQFF. In DNA, the CDR3 is TGCGCCAGCAGCCGACAAACCGGGACTAGCAACAATGAGCAGTTCTTC.

V gene TRBV5-1 combines with J gene TRBJ2-7; TRBD2 matches at 13 bases. The V gene end was trimmed by 3 bases and the J gene end by 2 bases; junction bases not matched to a gene: 14. Germline assignment: CDR1 SGHRS and CDR2 YFSETQ. This CDR3 region has 19 residues. The CDR3 loop is CASSSNLPGLAGLAYEQYF. CDR3 sequence (DNA): TGCGCCAGCAGCTCAAACCTTCCGGGACTAGCGGGACTGGCCTACGAGCAGTACTTC.

This clone has only a few counts. V is TRBV11-3 and J is TRBJ2-3; 9 bases fit TRBD2. V was clipped by 1 base and J by 1 base; unmatched bases: 3. Per germline, CDR1 SGHNT and CDR2 YENEEA. The CDR3 runs 16 residues. CDR3 coding DNA: TGTGCCAGCAGCTTAGGACTAGCGGCGGGCACAGATACGCAGTATTTT. Its protein product is CASSLGLAAGTDTQYF.

This clone has just one count. This sequence joins TRBV5-1 and TRBJ2-3; TRBD2 is a possible D gene (6 bases). The CDR3 consists of 14 residues. Germline CDR1 SGHRS, CDR2 YFSETQ. V shed 4 bases and J shed 2 bases, with 11 bases lying between them. DNA for the CDR3: TGCGCCAGCAGCCGGAGGGCAGTCACAGATACGCAGTATTTT. Translation gives CASSRRAVTDTQYF.

This clone is a singleton in its sample. DNA of the CDR3: TGCGCCAGCAGCCCAGGGACTAGCGGGAGCGCAGAGACCCAGTACTTC. This translates into CASSPGTSGSAETQYF. This chain connects TRBV5-1 to TRBJ2-5; 14 bases are a match to TRBD2. Germline V gene sequence: CDR1 SGHRS, CDR2 YFSETQ. J gave up 4 bases and V 4 bases, and 6 bases lay outside the gene matches. The CDR3 extends over 16 amino acids.

The chain uses TRBV7-6 and TRBJ2-2; D is uncertain. CDR3 length equals 16 residues. The V and J ends lost 2 bases and 0 bases respectively, with 10 bases between them. Germline lookup yields CDR1 SGHVS and CDR2 FNYEAQ. The CDR3 region has the DNA TGTGCCAGCAGCTTACAAAGGGTTTCGAACACCGGGGAGCTGTTTTTT. It specifies CASSLQRVSNTGELFF.

The table lists this clone with a count of one. This chain uses TRBV7-8 with TRBJ1-1; a weak D match, TRBD1 (6 bases). CDR1 is SGHVS and CDR2 is FQNEAQ in the germline V gene. Trimming shortened V by 2 bases and J by 9 bases, and 19 bases separated the two germline ends. This CDR3 is 15 amino acids long. The CDR3 loop reads CASSLLGRGSSQAFF. CDR3 coding DNA: TGTGCCAGCAGCTTATTGGGCAGGGGTTCATCCCAAGCTTTCTTT.